This TCR beta chain was captured by sequencing in a study of T cell responses to AZD1222 COVID-19 vaccine. Study-wide findings and caveats: Possibly, clonal diversity was underestimated; donors were largely white British and included more females. Researchers report vaccine-associated CD4 TCRs spanning spike, with dominance at 160-218 and 743-854.

As regards this clone: The target antigen is unknown.

Germline loops: CDR1 MGHRA, CDR2 YSYEKL. The CDR3 loop spans 15 amino acids. J lost 4 bases, V lost 1 base, and 6 bases had no gene match. The assay was immunoSEQ multiplex PCR, and TCRdb's table has in-frame clones only and misses some. This sample carries about 97,000 clones, around 89% of them seen once, and the ten largest clones take just under 7.5%. This TCR came from an adult in good health. The chain employs TRBV4-1 and TRBJ1-2; 7 nucleotides align to TRBD1. Sequenced material: peripheral blood, taken on day 0 of AZD1222 vaccination. This CDR3 is CASSQGQGEVYGYTF. In nucleotides, the CDR3 is TGCGCCAGCAGCCAAGGGCAGGGGGAAGTCTATGGCTACACCTTC.